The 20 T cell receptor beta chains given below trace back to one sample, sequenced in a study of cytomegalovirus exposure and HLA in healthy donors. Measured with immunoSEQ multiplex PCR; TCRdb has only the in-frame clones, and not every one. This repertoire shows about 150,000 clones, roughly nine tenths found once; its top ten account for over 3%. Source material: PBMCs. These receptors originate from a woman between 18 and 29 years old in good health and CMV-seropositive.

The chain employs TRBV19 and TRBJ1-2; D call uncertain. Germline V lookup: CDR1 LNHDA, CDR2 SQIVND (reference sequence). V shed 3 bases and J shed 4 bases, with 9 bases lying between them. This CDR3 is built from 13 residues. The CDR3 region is CASSIRGLYGYTF. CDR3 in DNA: TGTGCCAGTAGTATCCGTGGCCTCTATGGCTACACCTTC.

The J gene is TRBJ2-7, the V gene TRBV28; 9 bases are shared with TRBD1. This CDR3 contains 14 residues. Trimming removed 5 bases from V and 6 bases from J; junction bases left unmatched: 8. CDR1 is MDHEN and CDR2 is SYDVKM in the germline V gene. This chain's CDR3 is CASSLGQGIGEQYF. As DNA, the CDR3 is TGTGCCAGCAGTCTTGGACAGGGGATAGGCGAGCAGTACTTC.

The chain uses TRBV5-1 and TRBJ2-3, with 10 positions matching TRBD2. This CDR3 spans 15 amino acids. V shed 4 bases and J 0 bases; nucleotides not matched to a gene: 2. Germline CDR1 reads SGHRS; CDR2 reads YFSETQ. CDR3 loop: CASSTSGMSTDTQYF. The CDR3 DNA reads TGCGCCAGCAGCACTAGCGGGATGAGCACAGATACGCAGTATTTT.

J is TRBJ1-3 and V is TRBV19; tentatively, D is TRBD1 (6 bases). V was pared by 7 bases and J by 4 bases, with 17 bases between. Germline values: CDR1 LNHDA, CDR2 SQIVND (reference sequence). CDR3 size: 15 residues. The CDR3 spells CASMRGRDIGNTIYF. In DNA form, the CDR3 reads TGTGCCAGTATGAGGGGTCGGGACATCGGAAACACCATATATTTT.

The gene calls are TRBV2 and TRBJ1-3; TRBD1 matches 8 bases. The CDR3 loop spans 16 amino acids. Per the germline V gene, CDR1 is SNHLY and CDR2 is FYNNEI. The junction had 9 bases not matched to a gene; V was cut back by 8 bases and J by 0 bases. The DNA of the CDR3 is TGTGCCAGCGACAGGGGTAACCTCAACTCTGGAAACACCATATATTTT. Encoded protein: CASDRGNLNSGNTIYF.

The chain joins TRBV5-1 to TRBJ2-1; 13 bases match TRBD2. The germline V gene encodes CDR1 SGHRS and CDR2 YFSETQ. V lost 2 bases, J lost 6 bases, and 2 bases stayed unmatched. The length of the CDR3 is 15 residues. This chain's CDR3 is CASSFGLAGANEQFF. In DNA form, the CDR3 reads TGCGCCAGCAGCTTCGGACTAGCGGGAGCCAATGAGCAGTTCTTC.

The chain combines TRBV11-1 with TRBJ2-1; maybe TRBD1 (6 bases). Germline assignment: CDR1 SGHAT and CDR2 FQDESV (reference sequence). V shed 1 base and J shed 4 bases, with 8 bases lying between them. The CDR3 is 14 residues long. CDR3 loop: CASSLGTVYNEQFF. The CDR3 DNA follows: TGTGCCAGCAGCTTAGGGACAGTATACAATGAGCAGTTCTTC.

The CDR3 DNA sequence: TGTGCCAGTAGTATCGATTCCGGGACACACAGCAATCAGCCCCAGCATTTT. It yields the protein CASSIDSGTHSNQPQHF. The chain is built from TRBV19 and TRBJ1-5; possibly TRBD1 for D (6 bases). The ends were cut back, 3 bases at V and 1 base at J, with 16 bases in the middle. CDR1 and CDR2 (germline): LNHDA, SQIVND (reference sequence). The CDR3 runs to 17 residues.

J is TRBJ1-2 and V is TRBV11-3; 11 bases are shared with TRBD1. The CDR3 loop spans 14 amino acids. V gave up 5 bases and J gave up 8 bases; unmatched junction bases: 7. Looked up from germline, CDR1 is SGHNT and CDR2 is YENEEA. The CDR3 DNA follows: TGTGCCAGCAGCGCGACGGGACAGGGGGTCGGCTACACCTTC. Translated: CASSATGQGVGYTF.

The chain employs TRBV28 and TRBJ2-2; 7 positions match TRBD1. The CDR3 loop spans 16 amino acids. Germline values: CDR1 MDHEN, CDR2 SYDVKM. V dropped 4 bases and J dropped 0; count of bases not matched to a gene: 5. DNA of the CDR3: TGTGCCAGCAGTTCCTCGACAGGGTCGAACACCGGGGAGCTGTTTTTT. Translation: CASSSSTGSNTGELFF.

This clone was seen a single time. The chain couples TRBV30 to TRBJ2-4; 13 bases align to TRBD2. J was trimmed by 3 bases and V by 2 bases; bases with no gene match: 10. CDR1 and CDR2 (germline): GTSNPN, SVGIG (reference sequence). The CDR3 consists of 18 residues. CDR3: CAWSNGLAGEGGKNIQYF. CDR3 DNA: TGTGCCTGGAGTAACGGACTAGCGGGAGAAGGAGGCAAAAACATTCAGTACTTC.

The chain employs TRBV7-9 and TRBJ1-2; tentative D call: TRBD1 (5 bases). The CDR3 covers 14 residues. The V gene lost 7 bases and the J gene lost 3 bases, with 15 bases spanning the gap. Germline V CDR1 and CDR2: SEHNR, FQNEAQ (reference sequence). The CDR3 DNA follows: TGTGCCAGCACCCAGGCAGGGAAGGACTATGGCTACACCTTC. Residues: CASTQAGKDYGYTF.

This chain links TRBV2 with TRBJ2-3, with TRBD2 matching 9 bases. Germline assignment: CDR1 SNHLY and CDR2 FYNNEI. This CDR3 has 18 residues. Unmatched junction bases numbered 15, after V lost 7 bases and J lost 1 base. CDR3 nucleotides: TGTGCCAGCATTTTATTAGCGGGAGTAGGAATGGGCACAGATACGCAGTATTTT. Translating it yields CASILLAGVGMGTDTQYF.

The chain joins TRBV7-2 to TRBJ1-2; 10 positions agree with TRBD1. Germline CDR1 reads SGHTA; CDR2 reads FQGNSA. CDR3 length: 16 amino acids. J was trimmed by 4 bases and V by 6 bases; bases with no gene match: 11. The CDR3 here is CASSPTGGEPFYGYTF. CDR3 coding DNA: TGTGCCAGCAGTCCGACAGGGGGCGAACCCTTCTATGGCTACACCTTC.

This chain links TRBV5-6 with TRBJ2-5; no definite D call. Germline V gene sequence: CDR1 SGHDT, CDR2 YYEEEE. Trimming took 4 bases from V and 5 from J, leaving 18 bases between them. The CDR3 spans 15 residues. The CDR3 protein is CASSLSVEAWETQYF. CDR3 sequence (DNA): TGTGCCAGCAGCCTCAGCGTGGAAGCGTGGGAGACCCAGTACTTC.

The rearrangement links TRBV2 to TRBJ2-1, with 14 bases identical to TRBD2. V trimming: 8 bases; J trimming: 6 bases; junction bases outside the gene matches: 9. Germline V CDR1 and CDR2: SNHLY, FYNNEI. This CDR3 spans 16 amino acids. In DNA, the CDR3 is TGTGCCAGCTGGGGGGGACTAGCGGGAGAGGTCAATGAGCAGTTCTTC. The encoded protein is CASWGGLAGEVNEQFF.

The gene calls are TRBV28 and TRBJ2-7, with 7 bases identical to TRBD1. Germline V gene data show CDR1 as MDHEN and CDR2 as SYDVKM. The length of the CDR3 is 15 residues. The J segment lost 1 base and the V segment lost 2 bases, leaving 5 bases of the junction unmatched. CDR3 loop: CASSLRGTVSYEQYF. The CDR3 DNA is TGTGCCAGCAGTTTAAGGGGGACAGTTTCCTACGAGCAGTACTTC.

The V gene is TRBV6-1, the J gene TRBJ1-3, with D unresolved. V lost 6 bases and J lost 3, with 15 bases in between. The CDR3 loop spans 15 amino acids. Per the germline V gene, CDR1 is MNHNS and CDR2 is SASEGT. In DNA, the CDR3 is TGTGCCAGCAGGGTTGGTCACTCTGGTGGAAACACCATATATTTT. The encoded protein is CASRVGHSGGNTIYF.

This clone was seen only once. CDR3 protein: CASSVPTSGTSTDTQYF. In DNA form, the CDR3 reads TGTGCCAGCAGTGTCCCGACTAGCGGGACTAGCACAGATACGCAGTATTTT. The J gene is TRBJ2-3, the V gene TRBV6-1; 11 nucleotides agree with TRBD2. J lost 0 bases, V lost 4 bases, and 6 bases had no gene match. Germline V lookup: CDR1 MNHNS, CDR2 SASEGT. This CDR3 is built from 17 residues.

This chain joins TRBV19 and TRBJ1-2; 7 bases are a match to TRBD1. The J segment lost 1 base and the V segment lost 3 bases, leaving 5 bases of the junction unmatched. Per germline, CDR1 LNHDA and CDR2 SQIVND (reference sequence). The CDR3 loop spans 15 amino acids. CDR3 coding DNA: TGTGCCAGTAGTATGACAGGGAGTCATAACTATGGCTACACCTTC. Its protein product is CASSMTGSHNYGYTF.